A single sample gave rise to the 6 T cell receptor beta chains below, sequenced in a study of blood T cells in healthy people across ages. Primed by a sample-barcoded 5' primer and a J-beta primer mix, a second PCR proceeded for about 7 to 11 cycles. TCRdb reanalysed the 5' RACE reads using MiXCR and keeps one entry per CDR3 protein. The sample lists hundreds of thousands of distinct CDR3 sequences; 35% to 50% were seen once. The source material was blood. The receptors were gathered from a man older than 75 in good health.

The V call is TRBV5-6, the J call TRBJ2-7; 7 bases line up with TRBD1. The CDR3 spans 13 residues. V shed 7 bases, J shed 7 bases, and the junction held 11 bases outside the gene matches. Germline assignment: CDR1 SGHDT and CDR2 YYEEEE. The CDR3, as DNA: TGTGCCAGCGCGGACAGGCCAAACAATGAGCAGTACTTC. It translates to CASADRPNNEQYF.

This chain connects TRBV5-6 to TRBJ2-7; D not resolved. Germline V gene sequence: CDR1 SGHDT, CDR2 YYEEEE. The CDR3 consists of 12 residues. Trimming stripped 1 base from V and 5 bases from J, with 7 bases between. The CDR3 DNA follows: TGTGCCAGCAGCTTGCTCCGGGACGAGCAGTACTTC. This encodes CASSLLRDEQYF.

V is TRBV12-3 or TRBV12-4 and J is TRBJ1-2; 10 positions agree with TRBD1. CDR3 length: 14 amino acids. The trim removed 6 bases at V and 4 bases at J, leaving 5 bases unmatched. This chain's CDR3 is CASSDRGQGYGYTF. CDR3 coding DNA: TGTGCCAGCAGCGACAGGGGGCAGGGCTATGGCTACACCTTC.

This clonotype was seen repeatedly, ten times or more. The chain has TRBV29-1 and TRBJ1-5, with D possibly TRBD1 on 5 matching bases. The germline V and J ends were trimmed by 0 bases and 3 bases, with 15 bases remaining between them. The CDR3 is 16 amino acids. Germline V gene sequence: CDR1 SQVTM, CDR2 ANQGSEA. The CDR3 DNA follows: TGCAGCGTTGAAGATCTTGGGGGACGGGTCAATCAGCCCCAGCATTTT. It codes for CSVEDLGGRVNQPQHF.

The chain recombines TRBV5-1 with TRBJ2-1; D possibly corresponds to TRBD2 (5 bases). The germline CDR1 and CDR2 sequences are SGHRS and YFSETQ. This CDR3 contains 17 residues. Trimming took 4 bases from V and 1 from J, leaving 18 bases between them. CDR3 in DNA: TGCGCCAGCAGCGCCAGTCGGGGAGCGGCATCCTACAATGAGCAGTTCTTC. It specifies CASSASRGAASYNEQFF.

This sequence joins TRBV6-1 and TRBJ1-5; D unresolved. V was trimmed by 6 bases and J by 3 bases, leaving 12 bases between them. CDR3 size: 14 residues. Germline V gene sequence: CDR1 MNHNS, CDR2 SASEGT. CDR3: CASSPQVINQPQHF. The CDR3 nucleotides read TGTGCCAGCAGCCCGCAGGTTATCAATCAGCCCCAGCATTTT.